This entry describes one T cell receptor beta chain. What it recognizes is unknown. This sample is drawn from a study of type 1 regulatory T cells. Whole-study results and caveats: Type 1 regulatory T cells had a more restricted TCR repertoire than non-type 1 regulatory T cells.

One entry per CDR3 protein results from TCRdb running MiXCR on the reads. The sample records about 71,000 distinct CDR3 sequences, around 20% being singletons. The CDR3 sequence is 13 residues long. CDR1 LNHNV and CDR2 YYDKDF come from the germline V gene (reference sequence). The V segment lost 0 bases and the J segment 9 bases; nucleotides outside the gene matches: 2. The origin of this receptor is a human donor in good health. The chain joins TRBV15 to TRBJ2-1, with 7 bases lining up with TRBD2. The specimen sequenced was cultured type 1 regulatory T (Tr1) cells, either the whole culture or a sorted fraction (not recorded which). As DNA, the CDR3 is TGTGCCACCAGCAGAGAACTAGCGACTGAGCAGTTCTTC. The encoded protein is CATSRELATEQFF.